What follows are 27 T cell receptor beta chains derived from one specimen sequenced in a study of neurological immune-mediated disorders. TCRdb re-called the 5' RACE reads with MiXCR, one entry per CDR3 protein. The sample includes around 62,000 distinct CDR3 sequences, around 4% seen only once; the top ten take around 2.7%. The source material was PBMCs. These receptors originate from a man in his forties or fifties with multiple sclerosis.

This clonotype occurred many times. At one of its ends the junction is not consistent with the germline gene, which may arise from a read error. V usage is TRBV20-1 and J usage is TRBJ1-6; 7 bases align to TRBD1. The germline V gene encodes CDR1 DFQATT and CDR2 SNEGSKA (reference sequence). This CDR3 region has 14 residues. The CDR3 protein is CSGQRQGGYSPLNF. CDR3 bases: TGCAGTGGTCAGCGACAGGGCGGTTACTCACCCCTCAACTTT.

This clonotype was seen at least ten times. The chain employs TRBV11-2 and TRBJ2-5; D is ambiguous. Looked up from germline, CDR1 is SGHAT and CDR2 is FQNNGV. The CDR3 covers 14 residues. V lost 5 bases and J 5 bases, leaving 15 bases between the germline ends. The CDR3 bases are TGTGCCAGCAGCGCAGGATGGATTCCGGAGACCCAGTACTTC. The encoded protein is CASSAGWIPETQYF. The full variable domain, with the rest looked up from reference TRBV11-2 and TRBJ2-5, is EAGVAQSPRYKIIEKRQSVAFWCNPISGHATLYWYQQILGQGPKLLIQFQNNGVVDDSQLPKDRFSAERLKGVDSTLKIQPAKLEDSAVYLCASSAGWIPETQYFGPGTRLLVL.

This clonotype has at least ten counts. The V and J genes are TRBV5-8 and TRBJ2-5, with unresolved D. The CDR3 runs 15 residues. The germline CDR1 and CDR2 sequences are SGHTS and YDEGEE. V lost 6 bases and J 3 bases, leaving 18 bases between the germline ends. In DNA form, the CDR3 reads TGTGCCAGCACAGCACGTCGGGTTTTGAAAGAGACCCAGTACTTC. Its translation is CASTARRVLKETQYF.

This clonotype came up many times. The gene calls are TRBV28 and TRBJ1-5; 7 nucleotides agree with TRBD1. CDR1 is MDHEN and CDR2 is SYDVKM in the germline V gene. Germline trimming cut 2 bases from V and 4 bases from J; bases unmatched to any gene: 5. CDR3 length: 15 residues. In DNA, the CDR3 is TGTGCCAGCAGTTTACTGGACAGGATAAATCAGCCCCAGCATTTT. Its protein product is CASSLLDRINQPQHF.

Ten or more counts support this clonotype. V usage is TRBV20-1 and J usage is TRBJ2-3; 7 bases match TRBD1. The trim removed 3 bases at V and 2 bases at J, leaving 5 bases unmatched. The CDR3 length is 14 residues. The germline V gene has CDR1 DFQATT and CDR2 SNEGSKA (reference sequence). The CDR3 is CSASRDSNTDTQYF. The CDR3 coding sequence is TGCAGTGCTAGCCGGGACAGTAACACAGATACGCAGTATTTT.

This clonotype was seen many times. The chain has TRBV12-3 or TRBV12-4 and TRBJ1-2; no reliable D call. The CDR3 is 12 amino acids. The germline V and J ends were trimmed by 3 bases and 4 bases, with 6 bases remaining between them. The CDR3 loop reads CASSFIAYGYTF. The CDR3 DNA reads TGTGCCAGCAGTTTCATCGCCTATGGCTACACCTTC.

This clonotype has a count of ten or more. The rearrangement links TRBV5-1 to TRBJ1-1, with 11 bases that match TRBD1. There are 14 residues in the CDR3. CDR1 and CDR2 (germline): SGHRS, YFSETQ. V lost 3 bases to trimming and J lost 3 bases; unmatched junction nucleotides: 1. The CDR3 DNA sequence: TGCGCCAGCAGCTGGGACAGGGGGGACACTGAAGCTTTCTTT. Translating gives CASSWDRGDTEAFF.

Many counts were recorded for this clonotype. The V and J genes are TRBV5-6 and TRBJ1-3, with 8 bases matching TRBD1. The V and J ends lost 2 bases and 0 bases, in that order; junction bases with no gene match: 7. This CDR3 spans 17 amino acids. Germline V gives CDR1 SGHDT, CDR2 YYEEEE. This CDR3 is CASSFRQGAYSGNTIYF. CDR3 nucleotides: TGTGCCAGCAGCTTTCGGCAGGGGGCTTACTCTGGAAACACCATATATTTT.

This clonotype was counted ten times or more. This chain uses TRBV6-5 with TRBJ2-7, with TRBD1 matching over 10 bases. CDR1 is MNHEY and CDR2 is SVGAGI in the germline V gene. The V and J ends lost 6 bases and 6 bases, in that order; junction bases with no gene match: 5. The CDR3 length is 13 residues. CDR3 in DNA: TGTGCCAGCAGGGACAGGGGGTCCATCGAGCAGTACGTC. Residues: CASRDRGSIEQYV.

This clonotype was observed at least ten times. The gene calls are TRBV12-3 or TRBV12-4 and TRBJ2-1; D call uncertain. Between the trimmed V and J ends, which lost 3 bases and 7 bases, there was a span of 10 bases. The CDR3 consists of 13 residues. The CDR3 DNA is TGTGCCAGCAGTTTGAGGCCGCAGAATGAGCAGTTCTTC. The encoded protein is CASSLRPQNEQFF.

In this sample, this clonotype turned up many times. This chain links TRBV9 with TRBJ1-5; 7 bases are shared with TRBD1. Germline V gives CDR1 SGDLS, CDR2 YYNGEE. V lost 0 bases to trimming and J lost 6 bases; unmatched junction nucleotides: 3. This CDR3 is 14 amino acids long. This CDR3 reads CASSVGDRGQPQHF. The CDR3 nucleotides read TGTGCCAGCAGCGTAGGGGACAGAGGTCAGCCCCAGCATTTT. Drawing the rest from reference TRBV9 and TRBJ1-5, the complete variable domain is DSGVTQTPKHLITATGQRVTLRCSPRSGDLSVYWYQQSLDQGLQFLIQYYNGEERAKGNILERFSAQQFPDLHSELNLSSLELGDSALYFCASSVGDRGQPQHFGDGTRLSIL.

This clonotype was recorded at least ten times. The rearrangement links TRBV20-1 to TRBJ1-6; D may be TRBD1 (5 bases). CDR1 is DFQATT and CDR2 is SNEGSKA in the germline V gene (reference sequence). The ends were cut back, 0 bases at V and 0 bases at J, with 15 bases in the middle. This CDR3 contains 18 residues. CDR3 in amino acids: CSARDWGVGSSYNSPLHF. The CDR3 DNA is TGCAGTGCTAGAGATTGGGGGGTAGGGAGCTCCTATAATTCACCCCTCCACTTT.

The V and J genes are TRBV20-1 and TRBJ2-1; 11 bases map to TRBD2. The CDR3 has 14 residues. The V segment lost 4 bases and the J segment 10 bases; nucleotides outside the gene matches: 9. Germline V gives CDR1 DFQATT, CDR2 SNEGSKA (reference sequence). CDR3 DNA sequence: TGCAGTGCTATAGCGGGAGGGCCGACGGGAGAGCAGTTCTTC. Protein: CSAIAGGPTGEQFF.

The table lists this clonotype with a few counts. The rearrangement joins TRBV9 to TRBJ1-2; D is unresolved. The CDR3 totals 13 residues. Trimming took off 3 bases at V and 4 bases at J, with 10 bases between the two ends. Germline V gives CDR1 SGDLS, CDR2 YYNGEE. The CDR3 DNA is TGTGCCAGCAGCGCCACAGAGATCTATGGCTACACCTTC. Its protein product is CASSATEIYGYTF.

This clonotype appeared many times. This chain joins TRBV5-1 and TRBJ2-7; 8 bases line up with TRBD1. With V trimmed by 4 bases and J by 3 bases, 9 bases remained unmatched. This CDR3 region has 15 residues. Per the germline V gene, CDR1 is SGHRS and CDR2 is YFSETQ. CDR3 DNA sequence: TGCGCCAGCAGCAGAAATTCCGGGACAGGCTACGAGCAGTACTTC. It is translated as CASSRNSGTGYEQYF.

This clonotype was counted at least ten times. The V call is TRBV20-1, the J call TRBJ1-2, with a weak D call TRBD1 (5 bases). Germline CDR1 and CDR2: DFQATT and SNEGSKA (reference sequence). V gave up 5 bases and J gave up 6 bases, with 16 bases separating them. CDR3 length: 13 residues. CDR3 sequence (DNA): TGCAGTGCTCTGGGACGGGGTTGGGATGGCTACACCTTC. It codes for CSALGRGWDGYTF.

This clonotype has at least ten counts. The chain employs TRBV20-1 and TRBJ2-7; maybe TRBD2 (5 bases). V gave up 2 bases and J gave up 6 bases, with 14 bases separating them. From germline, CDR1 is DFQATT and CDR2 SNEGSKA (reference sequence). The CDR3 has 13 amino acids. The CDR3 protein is CSARNIAGGEQYV. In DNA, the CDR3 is TGCAGTGCTAGAAACATTGCAGGAGGCGAGCAGTACGTC.

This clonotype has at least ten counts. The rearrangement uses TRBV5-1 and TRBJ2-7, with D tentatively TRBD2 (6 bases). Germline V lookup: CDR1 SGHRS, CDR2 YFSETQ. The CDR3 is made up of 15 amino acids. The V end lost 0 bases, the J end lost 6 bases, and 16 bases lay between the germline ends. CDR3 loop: CASSLGTGVLGEQYF. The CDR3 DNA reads TGCGCCAGCAGCTTGGGGACGGGGGTTCTGGGCGAGCAGTACTTC.

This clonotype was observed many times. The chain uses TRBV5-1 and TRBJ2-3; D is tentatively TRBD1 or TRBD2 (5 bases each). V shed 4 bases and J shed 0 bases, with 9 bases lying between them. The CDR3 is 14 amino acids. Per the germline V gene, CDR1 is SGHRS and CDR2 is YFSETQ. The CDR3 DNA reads TGCGCCAGCAGCGAGGGGCCCAGCACAGATACGCAGTATTTT. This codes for CASSEGPSTDTQYF.

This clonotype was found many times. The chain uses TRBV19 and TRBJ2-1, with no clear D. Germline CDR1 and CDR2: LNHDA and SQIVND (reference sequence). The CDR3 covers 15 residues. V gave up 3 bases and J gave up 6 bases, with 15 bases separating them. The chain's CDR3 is CASSITAPSSNEQFF. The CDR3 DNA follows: TGTGCCAGTAGTATCACGGCCCCCTCCAGCAATGAGCAGTTCTTC.

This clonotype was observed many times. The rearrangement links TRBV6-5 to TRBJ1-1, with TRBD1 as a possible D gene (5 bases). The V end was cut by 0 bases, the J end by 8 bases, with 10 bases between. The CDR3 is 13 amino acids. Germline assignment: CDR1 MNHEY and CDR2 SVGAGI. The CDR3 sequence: CASSYSGAVEAFF. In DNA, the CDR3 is TGTGCCAGCAGTTACTCAGGGGCTGTAGAAGCTTTCTTT.

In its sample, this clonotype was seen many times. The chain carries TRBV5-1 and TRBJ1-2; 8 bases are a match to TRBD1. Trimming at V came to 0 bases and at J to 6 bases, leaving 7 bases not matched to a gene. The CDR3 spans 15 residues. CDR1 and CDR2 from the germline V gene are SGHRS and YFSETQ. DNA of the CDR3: TGCGCCAGCAGCTTGGCGACGACAGGGGTCGATGGCTACACCTTC. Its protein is CASSLATTGVDGYTF.

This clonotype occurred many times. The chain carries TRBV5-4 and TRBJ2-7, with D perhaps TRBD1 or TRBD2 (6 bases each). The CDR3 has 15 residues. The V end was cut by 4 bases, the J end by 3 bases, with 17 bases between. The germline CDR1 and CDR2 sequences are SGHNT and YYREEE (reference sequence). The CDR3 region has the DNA TGTGCCAGCAGCCAAGGGGGGTACACGGGCTACGAGCAGTACTTC. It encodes CASSQGGYTGYEQYF.

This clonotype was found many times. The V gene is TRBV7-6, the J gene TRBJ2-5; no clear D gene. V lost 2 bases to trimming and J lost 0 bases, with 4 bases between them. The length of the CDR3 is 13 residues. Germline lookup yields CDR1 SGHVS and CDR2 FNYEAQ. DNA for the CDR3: TGTGCCAGCAGCTTACCGTACCAAGAGACCCAGTACTTC. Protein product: CASSLPYQETQYF.

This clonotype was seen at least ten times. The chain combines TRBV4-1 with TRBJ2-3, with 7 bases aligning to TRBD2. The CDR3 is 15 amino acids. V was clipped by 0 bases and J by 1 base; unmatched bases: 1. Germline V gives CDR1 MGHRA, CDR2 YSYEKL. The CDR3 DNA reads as TGCGCCAGCAGCCAAGATGCGGGGGGCACAGATACGCAGTATTTT. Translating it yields CASSQDAGGTDTQYF.

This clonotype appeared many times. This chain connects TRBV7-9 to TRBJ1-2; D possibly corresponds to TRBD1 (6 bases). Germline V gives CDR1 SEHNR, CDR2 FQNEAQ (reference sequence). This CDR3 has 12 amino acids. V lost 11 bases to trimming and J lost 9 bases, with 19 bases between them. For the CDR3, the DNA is TGTGCCTCGAGGGGGGTTTCTAATAGCTACACCTTC. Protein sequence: CASRGVSNSYTF. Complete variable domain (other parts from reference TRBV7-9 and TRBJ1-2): DTGVSQNPRHKITKRGQNVTFRCDPISEHNRLYWYRQTLGQGPEFLTYFQNEAQLEKSRLLSDRFSAERPKGSFSTLEIQRTEQGDSAMYLCASRGVSNSYTFGSGTRLTVV.

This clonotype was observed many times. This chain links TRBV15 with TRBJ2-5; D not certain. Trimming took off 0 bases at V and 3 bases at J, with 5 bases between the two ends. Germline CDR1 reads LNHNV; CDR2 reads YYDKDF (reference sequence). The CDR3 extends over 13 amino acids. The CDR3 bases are TGTGCCACCAGCAGAGATTCAGAAGAGACCCAGTACTTC. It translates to CATSRDSEETQYF.